This T cell receptor beta chain originates from a study of blood T cell repertoires in COVID-19. Measured with immunoSEQ multiplex PCR; TCRdb has only the in-frame clones, and not every one. The sample yields over 130,000 clones, about four fifths seen once. This clone has a single count. The CDR3 length is 14 residues. Germline trimming cut 2 bases from V and 2 bases from J; bases unmatched to any gene: 2. Per the germline V gene, CDR1 is SGHDN and CDR2 is FVKESK. The material sequenced was peripheral blood. The V call is TRBV14, the J call TRBJ2-5; 7 bases match TRBD1. This TCR was sampled from a human donor in a cohort sampled during active COVID-19. For the CDR3, the DNA is TGTGCCAGCAGCCAAAAGGACAGGCAAGAGACCCAGTACTTC. It encodes CASSQKDRQETQYF.